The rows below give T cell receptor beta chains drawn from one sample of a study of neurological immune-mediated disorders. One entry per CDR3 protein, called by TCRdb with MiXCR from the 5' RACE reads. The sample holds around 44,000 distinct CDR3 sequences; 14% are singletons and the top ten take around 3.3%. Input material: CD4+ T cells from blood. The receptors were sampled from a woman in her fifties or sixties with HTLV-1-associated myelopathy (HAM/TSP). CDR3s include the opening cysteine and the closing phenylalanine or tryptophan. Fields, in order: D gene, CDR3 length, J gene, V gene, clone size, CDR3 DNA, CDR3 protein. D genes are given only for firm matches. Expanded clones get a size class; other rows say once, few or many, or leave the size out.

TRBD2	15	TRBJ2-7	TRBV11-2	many	TGTGCCAGCAGCTATGGGACTAGCGGGGTCTACGAGCAGTACTTC	CASSYGTSGVYEQYF
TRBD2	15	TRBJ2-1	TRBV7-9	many	TGTGCCAGCAGCTTTAGCGGGGGATACTACAATGAGCAGTTCTTC	CASSFSGGYYNEQFF
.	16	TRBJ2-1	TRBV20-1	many	TGCAGTGCCCCAGAGAGAGGGGGAAGATCCTACAATGAGCAGTTCTTC	CSAPERGGRSYNEQFF
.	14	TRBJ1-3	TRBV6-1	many	TGTGCCAGCTTACTGGGGGTAGAGGGAAACACCATATATTTT	CASLLGVEGNTIYF
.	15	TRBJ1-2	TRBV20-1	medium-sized	TGCAGTGCTAGAGATAGGGTGGAAGTCGGCTATGGCTACACCTTC	CSARDRVEVGYGYTF
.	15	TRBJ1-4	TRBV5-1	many	TGCGCCAGCAGCTTGGGCGTCCAGGGGACGGAAAAACTGTTTTTT	CASSLGVQGTEKLFF
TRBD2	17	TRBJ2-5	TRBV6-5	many	TGTGCCAGCAGTCGACCCCCACTAGCGGGGGAGCAAGAGACCCAGTACTTC	CASSRPPLAGEQETQYF
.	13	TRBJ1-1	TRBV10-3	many	TGTGCCATCATGGGGAACGCGGCCACTGAAGCTTTCTTT	CAIMGNAATEAFF
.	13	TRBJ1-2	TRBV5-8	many	TGTGCCAGCAGCTTGGAATGGATAGGAGGCTACACCTTC	CASSLEWIGGYTF
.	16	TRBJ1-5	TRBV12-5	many	TGTGCTAGTGGTTTGGTAGGAAGGGGCCGCAATCAGCCCCAGCATTTT	CASGLVGRGRNQPQHF
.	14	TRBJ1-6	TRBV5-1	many	TGCGCCAGCAGCTTGGGGCAGAATAATTCACCCCTCCACTTT	CASSLGQNNSPLHF
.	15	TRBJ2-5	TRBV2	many	TGTGCCAGTAATCGTGTGGGGGCCCACGGCGAGACCCAGTACTTC	CASNRVGAHGETQYF
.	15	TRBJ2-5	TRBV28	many	TGTGCCAGCAGTTTTCGGAACAGGGGGGGGGAGACCCAGTACTTC	CASSFRNRGGETQYF
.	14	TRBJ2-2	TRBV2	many	TGTGCCAGCAGTGTGAGACAGCTGGCCGGGGAGCTGTTTTTT	CASSVRQLAGELFF
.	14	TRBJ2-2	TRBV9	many	TGTGCCAGCAACCGGGACCTGAACACCGGGGAGCTGTTTTTT	CASNRDLNTGELFF
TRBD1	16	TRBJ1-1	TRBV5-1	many	TGCGCCAGCAGCGGAACCAGGACAGGGATGAACACTGAAGCTTTCTTT	CASSGTRTGMNTEAFF
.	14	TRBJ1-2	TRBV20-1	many	TGCAGTGCTAGACGGGACATGAGGGATGGGGGCTACACCTTC	CSARRDMRDGGYTF
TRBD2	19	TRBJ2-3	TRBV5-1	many	TGCGCCAGCAGCCCGGGACTAGCGGGGAACGTAATTTTCACAGATACGCAGTATTTT	CASSPGLAGNVIFTDTQYF
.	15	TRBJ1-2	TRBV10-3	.	TGTGCCAAACAAACGTCAGGCGGGACAAACTATGGCTACACCTTC	CAKQTSGGTNYGYTF
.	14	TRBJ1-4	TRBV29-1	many	TGCAGCGTTGAAGGTCTGGACGGTGGGGAAAAACTGTTTTTT	CSVEGLDGGEKLFF
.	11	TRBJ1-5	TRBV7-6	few	TGTGCCAGCCCATTGAGGAAGTCCCAGCATTTT	CASPLRKSQHF
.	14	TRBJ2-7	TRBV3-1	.	TGTGCCAGCAGCCAAGCCGCGGCTAGGGACGAGCAGTACTTC	CASSQAAARDEQYF
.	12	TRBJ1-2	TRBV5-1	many	TGCGCCAGCAGCTTGGTCGGGCATGGCTACACCTTC	CASSLVGHGYTF
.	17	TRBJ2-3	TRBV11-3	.	TGTGCCAGCAGCCCCGCACCCCCAGCGGACCACACAGATACGCAGTATTTT	CASSPAPPADHTDTQYF
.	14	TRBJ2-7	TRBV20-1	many	TGCAGTGCCAAAGACGGCCGAAGCTCCTACGAGCAGTACTTC	CSAKDGRSSYEQYF
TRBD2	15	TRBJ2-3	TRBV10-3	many	TGTGCCATCAGTGTAGGCGGGGGGAGCACAGATACGCAGTATTTT	CAISVGGGSTDTQYF
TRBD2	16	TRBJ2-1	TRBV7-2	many	TGTGCCAGCAGCTTAGGAAGCGGGGGGCGATACAATGAGCAGTTCTTC	CASSLGSGGRYNEQFF
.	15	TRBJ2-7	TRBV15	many	TGTGCCACCAGCAGGTCCCTCCGGGCCTTCTCCGAGCAGTACTTC	CATSRSLRAFSEQYF
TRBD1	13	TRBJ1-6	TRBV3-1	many	TGTGCCAGCAGCCAGGGACAGCCTTACCCCCTCCACTTT	CASSQGQPYPLHF